The 26 T cell receptor beta chains listed next were all sequenced from one sample in a study of spatial heterogeneity in lung cancer. Indicated time point: blood at routine non-recurrence follow-up after resection. TCRdb processed the 5' RACE reads anew with MiXCR; each CDR3 protein has one entry. The sample yields about 36,000 distinct CDR3 sequences, approximately 8% seen once. Material: PBMCs, obtained at follow-up. Receptors originate from a male donor with early-stage non-small cell lung cancer.

This clonotype has ten or more counts. The chain employs TRBV21-1 and TRBJ1-3; TRBD1 reflects the table's D call only, with no check against the DNA. TRBV21-1 is a documented pseudogene. CDR3 length equals 19 residues. For the CDR3, the DNA is TGTGCCAGCAGCAAAGGGGTGGGGACATCAGAAAACGCTGGAAACACCATATATTTT. It yields the protein CASSKGVGTSENAGNTIYF.

With respect to this clonotype: Just one base apart from a much larger clone, this may be a read error. The V call is TRBV6-6, the J call TRBJ1-2; 9 nucleotides align to TRBD1. V was clipped by 5 bases and J by 6 bases; unmatched bases: 4. The CDR3 spans 13 residues. The germline CDR1 and CDR2 sequences are MNHNY and SVGAGI (reference sequence). DNA for the CDR3: TGTGCCAGCAGTGCCCGGGACAGGGATGGCTACACCTTC. Protein: CASSARDRDGYTF.

This sequence joins TRBV20-1 and TRBJ2-5, with a possible D match to TRBD2 (6 bases). CDR3 length: 16 residues. V lost 0 bases and J lost 1, with 15 bases in between. Germline lookup yields CDR1 DFQATT and CDR2 SNEGSKA (reference sequence). CDR3 amino acids: CSARDFERGTQETQYF. CDR3 in DNA: TGCAGTGCTAGAGATTTCGAACGGGGGACCCAAGAGACCCAGTACTTC.

This clonotype was picked up many times. V usage is TRBV6-6 and J usage is TRBJ1-1; D is undetermined. This CDR3 has 11 residues. Trimming stripped 7 bases from V and 8 bases from J, with 11 bases between. In germline, CDR1 is MNHNY, CDR2 SVGAGI (reference sequence). The CDR3, as DNA: TGTGCCAGCAAAGTTCGGTTCGAAGCTTTCTTT. Protein: CASKVRFEAFF.

This clonotype occurred many times. The V and J genes are TRBV18 and TRBJ2-7, with 7 bases identical to TRBD1. CDR1 is KGHSH and CDR2 is LQKENI in the germline V gene. The CDR3 covers 16 residues. J gave up 7 bases and V 0 bases, and 12 bases lay outside the gene matches. This CDR3 is CASSPPVREGAREQYF. The CDR3 nucleotides read TGTGCCAGCTCACCACCGGTTCGCGAGGGGGCGAGGGAGCAGTACTTC.

This clonotype was observed at least ten times. The J gene is TRBJ2-3, the V gene TRBV12-3 or TRBV12-4; TRBD2 matches at 14 bases. This CDR3 contains 17 residues. With V trimmed by 6 bases and J by 6 bases, 11 bases remained unmatched. CDR3 protein: CASSRLAGGLVSDTQYF. CDR3 nucleotide sequence: TGTGCCAGCAGCCGACTAGCGGGGGGGCTCGTTTCGGATACGCAGTATTTT.

This clonotype showed up many times. V is TRBV5-6 and J is TRBJ1-1, with a tentative D call TRBD1 (6 bases). The V end was cut by 3 bases, the J end by 0 bases, with 24 bases between. Germline V CDR1 and CDR2: SGHDT, YYEEEE. The CDR3 is 19 amino acids. CDR3 bases: TGTGCCAGCAGCTCGCAGGGGCAGGGTTTGAGCCCCATGAACACTGAAGCTTTCTTT. Translating gives CASSSQGQGLSPMNTEAFF.

This clonotype was seen many times. The rearrangement joins TRBV7-8 to TRBJ1-1; D might be TRBD1 (5 bases). Trimming stripped 7 bases from V and 1 base from J, with 16 bases between. Germline V lookup: CDR1 SGHVS, CDR2 FQNEAQ. The CDR3 has 15 residues. The CDR3 nucleotides are TGTGCCAGCAATCCCACCGGGGGAGGGAACACTGAAGCTTTCTTT. Its translation is CASNPTGGGNTEAFF.

The chain employs TRBV15 and TRBJ2-2; D not resolved. Germline V gene data show CDR1 as LNHNV and CDR2 as YYDKDF (reference sequence). CDR3 length equals 14 residues. The ends were cut back, 5 bases at V and 0 bases at J, with 7 bases in the middle. The CDR3 spells CATSWLTNTGELFF. The CDR3 bases are TGTGCCACCAGCTGGCTTACGAACACCGGGGAGCTGTTTTTT.

This clonotype was seen ten or more times. The V gene is TRBV7-8, the J gene TRBJ2-2; D gene unclear. V lost 2 bases and J lost 4, with 8 bases in between. The germline CDR1 and CDR2 sequences are SGHVS and FQNEAQ. CDR3 length: 14 amino acids. This CDR3 reads CASSLSVATGELFF. The DNA for the CDR3 is TGTGCCAGCAGCTTAAGTGTGGCCACCGGGGAGCTGTTTTTT.

This clonotype was recorded at least ten times. The chain recombines TRBV6-6 with TRBJ2-7; TRBD2 might be the D (5 bases). The CDR3 extends over 15 amino acids. The V end was cut by 0 bases, the J end by 7 bases, with 16 bases between. CDR1 MNHNY and CDR2 SVGAGI come from the germline V gene (reference sequence). In DNA, the CDR3 is TGTGCCAGCAGTTACTCCGGGCCTCTAACGGGGGAGCAGTACTTC. Translated: CASSYSGPLTGEQYF.

Many counts were recorded for this clonotype. The chain combines TRBV19 with TRBJ1-4; D is perhaps TRBD1 (6 bases). This CDR3 is 14 amino acids long. In germline, CDR1 is LNHDA, CDR2 SQIVND (reference sequence). Trimming shortened V by 3 bases and J by 7 bases, and 12 bases separated the two germline ends. Here the CDR3 reads CASSIARGSEKLFF. In DNA, the CDR3 is TGTGCCAGTAGTATCGCCAGGGGTAGTGAAAAACTGTTTTTT.

The table lists this clonotype with many counts. The V call is TRBV7-2, the J call TRBJ1-5; TRBD1 might be the D (5 bases). The germline CDR1 and CDR2 sequences are SGHTA and FQGNSA. The CDR3 runs to 14 residues. The V end lost 5 bases, the J end lost 7 bases, and 15 bases lay between the germline ends. The CDR3 bases are TGTGCCAGCAGCCGGGGCCTGGAGGGACAGCCCCAGCATTTT. Translating it yields CASSRGLEGQPQHF.

This clonotype was counted many times. The chain has TRBV19 and TRBJ2-4; weak D call: TRBD2 (5 bases). From germline, CDR1 is LNHDA and CDR2 SQIVND (reference sequence). The CDR3 extends over 17 amino acids. The V end was cut by 2 bases, the J end by 4 bases, with 18 bases between. In DNA, the CDR3 is TGTGCCAGTAGTATACGGGTGGCAGGAGGAGCGAAAAACATTCAGTACTTC. Translated: CASSIRVAGGAKNIQYF.

This clonotype was recorded many times. The CDR3 coding sequence is TGTGCCAGCAGCCCCATAGGGGCTCTGAACACCGGGGAGCTGTTTTTT. It encodes CASSPIGALNTGELFF. The chain couples TRBV7-9 to TRBJ2-2; a weak D match, TRBD1 (5 bases). The CDR3 consists of 16 residues. V was pared by 5 bases and J by 1 base, with 14 bases between. In germline, CDR1 is SEHNR, CDR2 FQNEAQ (reference sequence).

For this clonotype: A much larger clone lies one base from this, so it may be a read error. This rearrangement joins TRBV7-3 to TRBJ1-2; no clear D gene. The CDR3 contains 14 residues. CDR1 SGHTA and CDR2 FQGTGA come from the germline V gene. Written as DNA, the CDR3 is TGTGCCAGCAGCTTTAACCCCCTTGCGGGTGGCAACACCTTC. As protein: CASSFNPLAGGNTF.

The sample holds a few counts of this clonotype. The chain couples TRBV6-5 to TRBJ1-1; TRBD1 agrees at 7 bases. V lost 6 bases and J lost 0; bases outside the gene matches: 7. Germline CDR1 is MNHEY and CDR2 is SVGAGI. CDR3 length: 15 residues. This CDR3 is CASSSGTVMNTEAFF. The CDR3, as DNA: TGTGCCAGCAGCTCCGGGACAGTAATGAACACTGAAGCTTTCTTT.

This clonotype was counted many times. The chain is built from TRBV11-2 and TRBJ2-1; TRBD2 is a possible D gene (5 bases). V was cut by 4 bases and J by 5 bases, with 6 bases left in between. The CDR3 is made up of 12 amino acids. The V gene's germline CDR1 is SGHAT and CDR2 FQNNGV. The CDR3 spells CASSWTDNEQFF. CDR3 coding DNA: TGTGCCAGCAGCTGGACTGACAATGAGCAGTTCTTC.

Ten or more counts support this clonotype. The J gene is TRBJ2-5, the V gene TRBV19; D unresolved. The CDR3 sequence is 14 residues long. Trimming took 3 bases from V and 4 from J, leaving 12 bases between them. Germline V gives CDR1 LNHDA, CDR2 SQIVND (reference sequence). The CDR3 spells CASSIRGLGETQYF. Written as DNA, the CDR3 is TGTGCCAGTAGTATCCGTGGATTGGGAGAGACCCAGTACTTC.

This clonotype was detected ten times or more. The chain uses TRBV20-1 and TRBJ1-1; 7 bases fit TRBD1. Germline-derived CDR1 and CDR2 are DFQATT and SNEGSKA (reference sequence). CDR3 length equals 14 residues. After removal of 3 bases from V and 6 bases from J, the junction contained 10 bases not matched to a gene. CDR3 in DNA: TGCAGTGCTAGCGAGGGGGCCCCTGTCGCTGAAGCTTTCTTT. Encoded protein: CSASEGAPVAEAFF.

V is TRBV11-2 and J is TRBJ2-1, with 11 bases matching TRBD2. The V segment lost 1 base and the J segment 6 bases; nucleotides outside the gene matches: 5. Germline V gene lookup returns CDR1 SGHAT and CDR2 FQNNGV. CDR3 size: 16 residues. In DNA, the CDR3 is TGTGCCAGCAGCTTAGTACTAGCGGGGGACCCCAATGAGCAGTTCTTC. It specifies CASSLVLAGDPNEQFF.

This clonotype was observed many times. The rearrangement uses TRBV7-6 and TRBJ1-1; D uncertain. The CDR3 spans 14 residues. V lost 0 bases to trimming and J lost 6 bases, with 11 bases between them. CDR1 is SGHVS and CDR2 is FNYEAQ in the germline V gene. CDR3 sequence reads: CASSLAGAIAEAFF. CDR3 DNA sequence: TGTGCCAGCAGCTTAGCAGGTGCGATCGCTGAAGCTTTCTTT.

This clonotype was seen repeatedly, ten times or more. CDR3 nucleotide sequence: TGTGCCAGTGGGACAGGGTCGAGGGAAGCTTTCTTT. Translated: CASGTGSREAFF. V is TRBV3-1 and J is TRBJ1-1, with 9 bases matching TRBD1. V was clipped by 9 bases and J by 8 bases; unmatched bases: 7. The germline gives CDR1 LGHDT, CDR2 YNNKEL (reference sequence). This CDR3 spans 12 amino acids.

This clonotype was seen many times. This chain joins TRBV11-2 and TRBJ2-7; 8 nucleotides line up with TRBD1. This CDR3 is built from 17 residues. Germline lookup yields CDR1 SGHAT and CDR2 FQNNGV. J was trimmed by 3 bases and V by 0 bases; bases with no gene match: 10. In nucleotides, the CDR3 is TGTGCCAGCAGCTTAGAGGGGGTGCGAGACAGGGGCTACGAGCAGTACTTC. This encodes CASSLEGVRDRGYEQYF.

The V call is TRBV5-6, the J call TRBJ1-2, with D maybe TRBD1 (6 bases). Germline CDR1 is SGHDT and CDR2 is YYEEEE. Trimming pared 5 bases from V and 5 bases from J, leaving 28 bases between. This CDR3 comprises 18 residues. The CDR3 loop is CASRIGLHTLGQRYGYTF. The CDR3 bases are TGTGCCAGCAGGATTGGTCTACACACACTGGGACAAAGGTATGGCTACACCTTC.

This sequence joins TRBV5-4 and TRBJ2-7; D gene uncertain. CDR1 SGHNT and CDR2 YYREEE come from the germline V gene (reference sequence). There are 11 residues in the CDR3. V lost 3 bases, J lost 6 bases, and 7 bases lay in between. In nucleotides, the CDR3 is TGTGCCAGCAGCTCCCCCGCCGAGCAGTACTTC. Its protein product is CASSSPAEQYF.